This record concerns one TCR beta chain sequence. Germline CDR1 MNHEY, CDR2 SMNVEV (reference sequence). Trimming shortened V by 4 bases and J by 0 bases, and 13 bases separated the two germline ends. The length of the CDR3 is 16 residues. The data were taken from a study of T cell responses to AZD1222 COVID-19 vaccine. Method: immunoSEQ multiplex PCR; TCRdb's copy keeps in-frame clones and lacks some. The table lists around 100,000 clones, approximately 90% of them singletons. The receptor comes from an adult in good health. The J gene is TRBJ2-1, the V gene TRBV27; D call uncertain. The material was peripheral blood, obtained on day 0 of AZD1222 vaccination. Written as DNA, the CDR3 is TGTGCCAGCAGTTCGCTACAGATTTACTCCTACAATGAGCAGTTCTTC. This translates into CASSSLQIYSYNEQFF.